The 17 T cell receptor beta chains reported below all come from one sample, sequenced in a study of T cells after yellow fever vaccination. One entry per CDR3 protein, called by TCRdb with MiXCR from the 5' RACE reads. The sample shows some 320,000 distinct CDR3 sequences, around 10% of them seen only once. This specimen was CD4+ T cells sorted from PBMCs, taken 45 days after the yellow fever booster vaccination. These receptors originate from a young man who received the YFV17D yellow fever vaccine.

The CDR3: CANAPHGPREAFF. CDR3 nucleotide sequence: TGTGCCAACGCTCCCCACGGCCCCCGTGAAGCTTTCTTT. The genes are TRBV28 and TRBJ1-1; no clear D gene. This CDR3 spans 13 amino acids. V shed 10 bases and J shed 7 bases, with 19 bases lying between them. Germline V CDR1 and CDR2: MDHEN, SYDVKM.

This clonotype appeared a few times. This rearrangement joins TRBV7-9 to TRBJ2-6; tentative D call: TRBD2 (7 bases). The V and J ends lost 3 bases and 3 bases respectively, with 27 bases between them. In germline, CDR1 is SEHNR, CDR2 FQNEAQ (reference sequence). CDR3 length equals 21 residues. The DNA for the CDR3 is TGTGCCAGCAGCTTCCCGACTTCTCAGGGGAGGGGCGAGTATGGGGCCAACGTCCTGACTTTC. Translated: CASSFPTSQGRGEYGANVLTF. The full variable domain, rest sourced from reference TRBV7-9 and TRBJ2-6, is DTGVSQNPRHKITKRGQNVTFRCDPISEHNRLYWYRQTLGQGPEFLTYFQNEAQLEKSRLLSDRFSAERPKGSFSTLEIQRTEQGDSAMYLCASSFPTSQGRGEYGANVLTFGAGSRLTVL.

The V call is TRBV13, the J call TRBJ2-5; TRBD2 might be the D (6 bases). The CDR3 contains 14 residues. The germline CDR1 and CDR2 sequences are PRHDT and FYEKMQ (reference sequence). Trimming removed 5 bases from V and 5 bases from J, with 15 bases in between. CDR3 nucleotides: TGTGCCAGCAGCCCACTAGCTGCCGGGGAGACCCAGTACTTC. Encoded protein: CASSPLAAGETQYF.

This clonotype was observed a handful of times. V is TRBV6-5 and J is TRBJ2-2, with TRBD1 matching over 10 bases. Germline CDR1 and CDR2: MNHEY and SVGAGI. Germline trimming cut 2 bases from V and 7 bases from J; bases unmatched to any gene: 13. This CDR3 region has 18 residues. The CDR3 here is CASSYPAGGTGDFGELFF. In DNA form, the CDR3 reads TGTGCCAGCAGTTACCCCGCCGGGGGGACAGGGGATTTCGGGGAGCTGTTTTTT.

The CDR3 loop is CSARYPPGAGDSPLHF. The DNA for the CDR3 is TGCAGTGCACGGTATCCCCCGGGTGCAGGGGATTCACCCCTCCACTTT. The chain links TRBV20-1 to TRBJ1-6; a weak D match, TRBD1 (6 bases). Per the germline V gene, CDR1 is DFQATT and CDR2 is SNEGSKA (reference sequence). The CDR3 length is 16 residues. Deletions cut 6 bases from V and 8 bases from J, with 23 bases between.

This clonotype was counted once. A clone one base away is much larger, so this may be a read error. The rearrangement joins TRBV4-3 to TRBJ2-3, with 7 bases that match TRBD2. CDR1 and CDR2 (germline): LGHNA, YSLEER. The CDR3 covers 17 residues. The CDR3 region has the DNA TGCGCCAGCAGCCAAGACAGAACAGCGGGATACACAGATGCGCAGTATTTT. Its protein product is CASSQDRTAGYTDAQYF.

This chain connects TRBV14 to TRBJ2-1, with 9 bases matching TRBD1. Per germline, CDR1 SGHDN and CDR2 FVKESK. The CDR3 is made up of 16 amino acids. V lost 4 bases, J lost 2 bases, and 6 bases stayed unmatched. The chain's CDR3 is CASSPPGTGPYNEQFF. The CDR3 DNA is TGTGCCAGCAGCCCTCCCGGGACAGGGCCCTACAATGAGCAGTTCTTC. Based on the CDR3 plus reference TRBV14 and TRBJ2-1, the full variable domain is EAGVTQFPSHSVIEKGQTVTLRCDPISGHDNLYWYRRVMGKEIKFLLHFVKESKQDESGMPNNRFLAERTGGTYSTLKVQPAELEDSGVYFCASSPPGTGPYNEQFFGPGTRLTVL.

This clonotype was recorded many times. The chain recombines TRBV18 with TRBJ2-7; a weak D match, TRBD2 (5 bases). With 0 bases removed from V and 3 bases from J, the gap between germline ends came to 6 bases. Per the germline V gene, CDR1 is KGHSH and CDR2 is LQKENI. There are 13 residues in the CDR3. CDR3 residues: CASSPPGDYEQYF. The CDR3 bases are TGTGCCAGCTCACCACCGGGAGACTACGAGCAGTACTTC.

The CDR3 spells CASSFRPSSPLHF. The CDR3 nucleotides are TGTGCCAGCAGCTTTAGACCGAGTTCACCCCTCCACTTT. The rearrangement links TRBV7-2 to TRBJ1-6; no clear D. With 3 bases removed from V and 9 bases from J, the gap between germline ends came to 9 bases. Germline CDR1 and CDR2: SGHTA and FQGNSA. The CDR3 runs to 13 residues.

The J gene is TRBJ2-7, the V gene TRBV10-2; D possibly corresponds to TRBD2 (6 bases). Per germline, CDR1 WSHSY and CDR2 SAAADI. This CDR3 region has 14 residues. V shed 7 bases and J shed 0 bases, with 13 bases lying between them. The DNA of the CDR3 is TGCGCCAGCATGGTCGCGGGGAGCTCCTACGAGCAGTACGTC. Encoded protein: CASMVAGSSYEQYV.

This clonotype occurred a few times. V and J are TRBV18 and TRBJ2-1; no clear D. This CDR3 comprises 13 residues. Trimming removed 3 bases at V and 4 bases at J, with 7 bases between. Looked up from germline, CDR1 is KGHSH and CDR2 is LQKENI. The CDR3 DNA follows: TGTGCCAGCTCACCCCGGGCATACAATGAGCAGTTCTTC. Translating gives CASSPRAYNEQFF.

This clonotype has ten or more counts. The chain joins TRBV7-9 to TRBJ2-7; D unresolved. The germline CDR1 and CDR2 sequences are SEHNR and FQNEAQ (reference sequence). The CDR3 contains 13 residues. With 4 bases removed from V and 3 bases from J, the gap between germline ends came to 10 bases. The CDR3 nucleotides are TGTGCCAGCAGCTCCGGATCCATCTACGAGCAGTACGTC. This gives the protein CASSSGSIYEQYV.

The chain uses TRBV4-3 and TRBJ1-1; no reliable D call. Germline CDR1 LGHNA, CDR2 YSLEER. CDR3 length: 14 amino acids. The V end lost 1 base, the J end lost 2 bases, and 8 bases lay between the germline ends. For the CDR3, the DNA is TGCGCCAGCAGCCAAGGCTATTTAAACACTGAAGCTTTCTTT. Its protein product is CASSQGYLNTEAFF.

This clonotype was detected a few times. This rearrangement joins TRBV30 to TRBJ1-5; a weak D match, TRBD1 (6 bases). Trimming pared 5 bases from V and 2 bases from J, leaving 10 bases between. Germline V lookup: CDR1 GTSNPN, CDR2 SVGIG (reference sequence). The CDR3 has 13 residues. As DNA, the CDR3 is TGTGCCTGGGAGGGGGGAGGCAATCAGCCCCAGCATTTT. Its translation: CAWEGGGNQPQHF.

The chain employs TRBV11-2 and TRBJ2-1; D is perhaps TRBD1 (6 bases). Deletions cut 3 bases from V and 9 bases from J, with 9 bases between. CDR1 is SGHAT, CDR2 FQNNGV, per germline. This CDR3 contains 12 residues. The CDR3: CASSFGRGEQFF. CDR3 coding DNA: TGTGCCAGCAGCTTTGGCAGGGGTGAGCAGTTCTTC.

This clonotype was detected a few times. V gene TRBV12-3 or TRBV12-4 combines with J gene TRBJ1-5; D perhaps matches TRBD1 (6 bases). Trimming cost V 2 bases and J 5 bases, with 19 bases left between them. CDR3 length: 17 amino acids. The CDR3 loop is CASSLRGGARGHQPQHF. The CDR3 bases are TGTGCCAGCAGTTTAAGAGGGGGGGCGCGCGGCCATCAGCCCCAGCATTTT.

This clonotype turned up a few times. The chain joins TRBV20-1 to TRBJ1-1; 9 bases fit TRBD1. The CDR3 has 13 residues. CDR1 DFQATT and CDR2 SNEGSKA come from the germline V gene (reference sequence). The V and J ends lost 5 bases and 5 bases, in that order; junction bases with no gene match: 6. CDR3 DNA sequence: TGCAGTGCTGGAGGACAGGGGAGAACTGAAGCTTTCTTT. This gives the protein CSAGGQGRTEAFF.